The next 11 T cell receptor beta chains were all read from a single sample in a study of T cell responses to AZD1222 COVID-19 vaccine. Assay: immunoSEQ multiplex PCR; the TCRdb copy retains only in-frame clones and omits some. Among more than 95,000 clones, 91% were seen once, and the ten largest hold 45% to 55%. Sequenced here: peripheral blood, sampled on day 0 of AZD1222 vaccination. Source of these receptors: an adult in good health.

The chain carries TRBV5-4 and TRBJ1-1; D ambiguous. V was clipped by 0 bases and J by 1 base, with 7 bases between them. Germline V gene lookup returns CDR1 SGHNT and CDR2 YYREEE (reference sequence). The CDR3 has 14 amino acids. The CDR3 loop is CASSLARANTEAFF. The CDR3 nucleotides read TGTGCCAGCAGCTTGGCGCGGGCGAACACTGAAGCTTTCTTT. The complete variable domain, with remaining parts taken from reference TRBV5-4 and TRBJ1-1, reads ETGVTQSPTHLIKTRGQQVTLRCSSQSGHNTVSWYQQALGQGPQFIFQYYREEENGRGNFPPRFSGLQFPNYSSELNVNALELDDSALYLCASSLARANTEAFFGQGTRLTVV.

The rearrangement uses TRBV10-2 and TRBJ2-1; TRBD1 matches at 10 bases. V was pared by 6 bases and J by 7 bases, with 6 bases of the junction left unmatched. The germline V gene encodes CDR1 WSHSY and CDR2 SAAADI. The CDR3 is made up of 14 amino acids. DNA for the CDR3: TGCGCCAGCAGGGCACCGGGACAGGGGAATGAGCAGTTCTTC. It translates to CASRAPGQGNEQFF.

The V and J genes are TRBV6-5 and TRBJ1-2; D not resolved. Trimming shortened V by 5 bases and J by 4 bases, and 11 bases separated the two germline ends. The CDR3 is made up of 13 amino acids. Germline V gene sequence: CDR1 MNHEY, CDR2 SVGAGI. As DNA, the CDR3 is TGTGCCAGCAGTACCTCGGGAAGCTATGGCTACACCTTC. Its protein product is CASSTSGSYGYTF.

The genes are TRBV29-1 and TRBJ1-2, with D possibly TRBD1 on 5 matching bases. This CDR3 is 11 amino acids long. The germline gives CDR1 SQVTM, CDR2 ANQGSEA. Trimming removed 7 bases from V and 6 bases from J, with 12 bases in between. The CDR3 DNA reads as TGCAGCGGTGCATGGGGGGATGGCTACACCTTC. Encoded protein: CSGAWGDGYTF.

V gene TRBV18 combines with J gene TRBJ1-6; TRBD1 matches 7 bases. Germline V gives CDR1 KGHSH, CDR2 LQKENI. The length of the CDR3 is 15 residues. With 3 bases clipped from V and 8 bases from J, the junction kept 7 bases outside the gene matches. The CDR3 spells CASSPNDRDYSPLHF. The CDR3 DNA reads TGTGCCAGCTCACCGAACGACAGGGACTATTCACCCCTCCACTTT.

Points on this clone: Other DNA sequences in this specimen translate into the identical CDR3. The gene calls are TRBV19 and TRBJ2-7; TRBD2 might be the D (6 bases). CDR3 length: 16 amino acids. Trimming removed 7 bases from V and 0 bases from J, with 19 bases in between. Germline CDR1 LNHDA, CDR2 SQIVND (reference sequence). CDR3 amino acids: CASKGLAGRSSYEQYF. CDR3 nucleotide sequence: TGTGCCAGTAAAGGACTTGCGGGACGGAGCTCCTACGAGCAGTACTTC.

V is TRBV15 and J is TRBJ1-5; no definite D call. The ends were cut back, 0 bases at V and 3 bases at J, with 6 bases in the middle. The CDR3 extends over 14 amino acids. Per the germline V gene, CDR1 is LNHNV and CDR2 is YYDKDF (reference sequence). The CDR3 DNA sequence: TGTGCCACCAGCAGAGATCTTTTCAATCAGCCCCAGCATTTT. Its translation: CATSRDLFNQPQHF.

V usage is TRBV7-3 and J usage is TRBJ2-3; 13 bases agree with TRBD2. V shed 4 bases, J shed 6 bases, and the junction held 1 base outside the gene matches. CDR1 and CDR2 from the germline V gene are SGHTA and FQGTGA. The CDR3 is 14 amino acids. The chain's CDR3 is CASSSGLAGDTQYF. CDR3 DNA: TGTGCCAGCAGCTCGGGACTAGCGGGGGATACGCAGTATTTT.

J is TRBJ1-1 and V is TRBV6-5, with 7 bases matching TRBD1. Per germline, CDR1 MNHEY and CDR2 SVGAGI. The CDR3 has 14 residues. After removal of 7 bases from V and 3 bases from J, the junction contained 8 bases not matched to a gene. DNA for the CDR3: TGTGCCAGCACCCGACAGGGCCTCGACACTGAAGCTTTCTTT. Protein: CASTRQGLDTEAFF.

The V call is TRBV5-1, the J call TRBJ2-5, with D uncertain. Germline CDR1 reads SGHRS; CDR2 reads YFSETQ. The CDR3 extends over 14 amino acids. With 4 bases removed from V and 1 base from J, the gap between germline ends came to 11 bases. CDR3 in amino acids: CASSPGRVQETQYF. The CDR3 coding sequence is TGCGCCAGCAGCCCCGGACGGGTCCAAGAGACCCAGTACTTC.

The chain links TRBV19 to TRBJ1-2; D is unclear. CDR1 is LNHDA and CDR2 is SQIVND in the germline V gene (reference sequence). This CDR3 region has 15 residues. V dropped 6 bases and J dropped 3 bases, with 17 bases sitting between them. The CDR3 loop is CASRVAGVGDYGYTF. The CDR3 DNA reads TGTGCCAGTAGAGTTGCCGGGGTAGGCGACTATGGCTACACCTTC.